This T cell receptor (beta chain) comes out of a study of somatic mutations in cytotoxic T cells in rheumatoid arthritis. CDR1 is SGHTA and CDR2 is FQGNSA in the germline V gene. This CDR3 has 13 amino acids. V was cut by 7 bases and J by 8 bases, with 15 bases left in between. Method: immunoSEQ multiplex PCR; TCRdb's copy keeps in-frame clones and lacks some. Among more than 15,000 clones listed, roughly 73% were seen once. Source material: CD8+ T cells sorted from blood. The clonotype originates from an adult with rheumatoid arthritis. The chain combines TRBV7-2 with TRBJ2-1, with D possibly matching TRBD1 (5 bases). CDR3 amino acids: CASKGPGGDEQFF. The DNA for the CDR3 is TGTGCCAGCAAGGGGCCCGGTGGGGATGAGCAGTTCTTC.